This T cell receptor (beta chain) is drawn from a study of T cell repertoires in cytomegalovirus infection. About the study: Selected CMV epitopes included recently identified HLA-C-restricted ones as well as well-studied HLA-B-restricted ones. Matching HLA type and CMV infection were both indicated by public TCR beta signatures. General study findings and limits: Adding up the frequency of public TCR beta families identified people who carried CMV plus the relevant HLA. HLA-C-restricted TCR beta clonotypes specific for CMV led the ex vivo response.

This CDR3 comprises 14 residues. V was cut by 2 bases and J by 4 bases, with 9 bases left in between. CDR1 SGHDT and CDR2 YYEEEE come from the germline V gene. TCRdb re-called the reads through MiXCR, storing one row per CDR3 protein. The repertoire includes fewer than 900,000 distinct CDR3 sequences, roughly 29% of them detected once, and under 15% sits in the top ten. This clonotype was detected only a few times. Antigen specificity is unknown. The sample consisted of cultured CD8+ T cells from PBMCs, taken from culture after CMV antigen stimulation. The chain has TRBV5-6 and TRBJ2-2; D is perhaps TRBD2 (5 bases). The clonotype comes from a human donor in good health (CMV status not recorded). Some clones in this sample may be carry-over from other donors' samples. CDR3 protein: CASSFLGVTGELFF. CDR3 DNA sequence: TGTGCCAGCAGCTTTCTCGGGGTCACCGGGGAGCTGTTTTTT.